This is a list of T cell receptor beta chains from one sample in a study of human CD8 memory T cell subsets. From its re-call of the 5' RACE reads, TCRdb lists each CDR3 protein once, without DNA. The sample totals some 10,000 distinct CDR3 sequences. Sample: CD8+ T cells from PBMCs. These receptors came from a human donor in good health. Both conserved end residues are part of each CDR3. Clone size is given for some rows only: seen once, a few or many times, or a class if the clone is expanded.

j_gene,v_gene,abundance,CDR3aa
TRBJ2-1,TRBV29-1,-,CSVEGDRDRSSYNEQFF
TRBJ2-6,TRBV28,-,CASSQQGAGANVLTF
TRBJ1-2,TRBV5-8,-,CASSLAQGGYTF
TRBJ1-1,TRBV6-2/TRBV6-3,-,CASSLVSIWQATVGTEAFF
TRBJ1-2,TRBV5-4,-,CASSSTGSEVFYGYTF
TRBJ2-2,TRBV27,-,CASSIAGPPGELFF
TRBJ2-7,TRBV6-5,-,CASSYSIYYEQYF
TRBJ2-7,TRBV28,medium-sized,CASSLGGAKEQYF
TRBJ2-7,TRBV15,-,CATSSTSGLDEQYF
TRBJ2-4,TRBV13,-,CASSSRQGIAKNIQYF
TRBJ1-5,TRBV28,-,CASSLGGFQPQHF
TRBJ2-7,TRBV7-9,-,CASSLRSGEATYEQYF
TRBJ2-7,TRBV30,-,CAWSLTSGSYEQYF
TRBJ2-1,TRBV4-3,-,CASSQSETSGRANEQFF
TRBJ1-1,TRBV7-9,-,CASSLEGPEAFF
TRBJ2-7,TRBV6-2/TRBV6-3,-,CASSPLIDYEQYF
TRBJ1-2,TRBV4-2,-,CASSQAGDRSNYGYTF
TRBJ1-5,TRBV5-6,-,CASSHAGNQPQHF
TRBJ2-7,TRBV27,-,CASSLSSGERSYEQYF
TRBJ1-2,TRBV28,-,CASGRVPYGYTF
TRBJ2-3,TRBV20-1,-,CSASEGLTDTQYF
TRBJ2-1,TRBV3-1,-,CASSHGVGRGQFF
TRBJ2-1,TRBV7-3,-,CASSSADSSYNEQFF
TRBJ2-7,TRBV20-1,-,CSARDLLAGFVEQYF
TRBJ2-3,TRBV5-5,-,CASSSGLAVTDTQYF
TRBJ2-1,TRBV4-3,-,CASSQERGGHEQFF
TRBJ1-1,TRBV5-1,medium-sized,CASSLAQRNTEAFF
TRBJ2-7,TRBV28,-,CASKGVSLYEQYF
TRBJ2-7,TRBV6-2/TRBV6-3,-,CASSPQDRADEQYF
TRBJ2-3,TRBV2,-,CASRQAGTGYDTDTQYF
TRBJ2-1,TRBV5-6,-,CASSPVPGLASNEQFF
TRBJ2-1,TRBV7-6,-,CASSLSGTGGGTYNEQFF
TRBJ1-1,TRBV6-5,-,CASSSAGTEAFF
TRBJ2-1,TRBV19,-,CASSAGISLNNEQFF
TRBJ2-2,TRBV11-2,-,CASSDERTGELFF
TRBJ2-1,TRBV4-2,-,CASSYSNEQFF
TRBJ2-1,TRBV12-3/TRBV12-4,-,CASCSSELYNEQFF
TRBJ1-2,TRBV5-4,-,CASSQDRAHYGYTF
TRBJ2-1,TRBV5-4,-,CASSYQHSGTRGQFF
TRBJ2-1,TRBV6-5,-,CASTPGSSSYNEQFF
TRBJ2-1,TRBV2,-,CARQGGSYNEQFF
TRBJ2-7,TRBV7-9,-,CASSPPLTYEQYF